A single sample is the source of the 10 T cell receptor beta chains below, sequenced in a study of blood T cells in healthy people across ages. The second PCR ran about 7 to 12 cycles with a sample-barcoded 5' primer and J-beta primers. One entry per CDR3 protein, called by TCRdb with MiXCR from the 5' RACE reads. The data contain approximately 780,000 distinct CDR3 sequences, under 30% of them singletons. This sample also appeared in a second study, on T cells of mothers and their children.

Sequences were obtained from blood. The origin of the receptors is a boy younger than 18 in good health.

The rearrangement joins TRBV12-3 or TRBV12-4 to TRBJ1-5; D is undetermined. V lost 2 bases and J 0 bases, leaving 8 bases between the germline ends. The CDR3 consists of 15 residues. The CDR3 nucleotides are TGTGCCAGCAGTTTAATGACACTTAGCAATCAGCCCCAGCATTTT. It yields the protein CASSLMTLSNQPQHF.

Only a few counts were recorded for this clonotype. The rearrangement joins TRBV3-1 to TRBJ2-5; D gene ambiguous. The J call may be mistaken, given a closer DNA end match to TRBJ2-7. CDR1 LGHDT and CDR2 YNNKEL come from the germline V gene (reference sequence). The CDR3 has 14 amino acids. The CDR3 sequence: CASCRVPGAYEQYF. In nucleotides, the CDR3 is TGTGCCAGCTGCCGGGTCCCCGGAGCCTACGAGCAGTACTTC.

This clonotype was seen more than once but under ten times. The chain links TRBV12-3 or TRBV12-4 to TRBJ2-5; D remains unclear. The V end lost 6 bases, the J end lost 5 bases, and 13 bases lay between the germline ends. This CDR3 has 13 amino acids. CDR3 sequence: CASSPKFGETQYF. CDR3 sequence (DNA): TGTGCCAGCAGCCCTAAGTTCGGGGAGACCCAGTACTTC.

This clonotype showed up just a few times. This rearrangement joins TRBV21-1 to TRBJ2-7; the table's TRBD1 call for D was not verified on the DNA. TRBV21-1 is deemed a pseudogene. The CDR3 extends over 16 amino acids. CDR3 loop: CASSTRGDRGLYEQYF. The CDR3 region has the DNA TGTGCCAGCAGCACTAGGGGGGACAGGGGACTCTACGAGCAGTACTTC.

This clonotype was detected only a few times. This rearrangement joins TRBV28 to TRBJ2-5, with D possibly matching TRBD1 (6 bases). The J call may be wrong; the DNA end is better matched by TRBJ2-7. CDR3 length: 12 residues. The germline V gene encodes CDR1 MDHEN and CDR2 SYDVKM. CDR3 in DNA: TGTGCCAGCCGCACCAGGGACACCGAGCAGTACTTC. The encoded protein is CASRTRDTEQYF.

The chain joins TRBV5-6 to TRBJ2-3, with a possible D match to TRBD2 (6 bases). The CDR3 spans 14 residues. The V end was cut by 3 bases, the J end by 4 bases, with 12 bases between. Germline CDR1 SGHDT, CDR2 YYEEEE. Written as DNA, the CDR3 is TGTGCCAGCAGCTGGAGGGGAGGCGCAGATACGCAGTATTTT. This codes for CASSWRGGADTQYF.

This clonotype was seen once. Since a much larger clone is just one base distant, this may be a read error. V usage is TRBV6-5 and J usage is TRBJ1-2; D unresolved. The CDR3 sequence is 13 residues long. CDR1 and CDR2 from the germline V gene are MNHEY and SVGAGI. V was cut by 2 bases and J by 3 bases, with 7 bases left in between. CDR3 in amino acids: CASSYDGDYGYTF. CDR3 bases: TGTGCCAGCAGTTACGACGGGGACTATGGCTACACCTTC.

The rearrangement uses TRBV28 and TRBJ1-4; unclear D gene. The CDR3 totals 17 residues. CDR1 MDHEN and CDR2 SYDVKM come from the germline V gene. Trimming pared 7 bases from V and 3 bases from J, leaving 21 bases between. CDR3 DNA: TGTGCCAGCATAACAACCAGGACGATAAGACCTAATGAAAAACTGTTTTTT. It is translated as CASITTRTIRPNEKLFF.

The V and J genes are TRBV2 and TRBJ2-5, with a tentative D call TRBD2 (7 bases). Looked up from germline, CDR1 is SNHLY and CDR2 is FYNNEI. V was clipped by 8 bases and J by 7 bases, with 17 bases between them. CDR3 length: 13 amino acids. DNA for the CDR3: TGTGCCAGCGGGGGGGCACCAGAGGGGACCCAGTACTTC. This codes for CASGGAPEGTQYF.

In its sample, this clonotype was seen a few times. The junction and the germline gene differ at one end; a read error may be behind it. V is TRBV13 and J is TRBJ2-1; D unresolved. Germline CDR1 and CDR2: PRHDT and FYEKMQ (reference sequence). This CDR3 has 11 amino acids. CDR3 sequence: CASSSGGEQLF. In nucleotides, the CDR3 is TGTGCCAGCAGCTCCGGTGGTGAGCAGCTCTTC. Full variable domain (missing parts from reference TRBV13 and TRBJ2-1): AAGVIQSPRHLIKEKRETATLKCYPIPRHDTVYWYQQGPGQDPQFLISFYEKMQSDKGSIPDRFSAQQFSDYHSELNMSSLELGDSALYFCASSSGGEQLFGPGTRLTVL.